This TCR beta chain originates from a study of T cell responses to AZD1222 COVID-19 vaccine. Study-level information: Pooled together were second doses at about 4 or about 12 weeks.

Profiled with immunoSEQ multiplex PCR; TCRdb holds only in-frame clones, not every one. The sample holds 70,000 to 90,000 clones; around nine tenths are singletons and the top ten take 2.4%. Study findings and constraints: The number of AZD1222 recipients seropositive at baseline was only five or six.

The V gene's germline CDR1 is SGHVS and CDR2 FNYEAQ. V shed 5 bases and J 4 bases; nucleotides not matched to a gene: 8. The CDR3 extends over 15 amino acids. As to this clone: Its matching antigen is unknown.

The chain recombines TRBV7-6 with TRBJ1-3, with TRBD1 matching 7 bases. This TCR was recovered from an adult in good health. This material consisted of peripheral blood, taken on day 0 of AZD1222 vaccination. The CDR3 sequence: CASSLYTGDGNTIYF. CDR3 nucleotides: TGTGCCAGCAGCCTTTACACAGGGGACGGAAACACCATATATTTT.